Each of the 14 T cell receptor beta chains below was sequenced from the same sample in a study of T-cell memory formation after mild COVID-19. MiXCR, run by TCRdb on the 5' RACE reads, gives a single entry per CDR3 protein. The sample records around 450,000 distinct CDR3 sequences, approximately 20% being singletons. The sample taken for sequencing was PBMCs or a T cell subset sorted from them (not recorded which). The receptors derive from an adult woman who had mild COVID-19 (a few samples of this study predate the infection). Cell type and time point are not known.

The chain carries TRBV11-2 and TRBJ2-5; D may be TRBD2 (6 bases). The V and J ends lost 5 bases and 5 bases respectively, with 12 bases between them. CDR3 size: 13 residues. The V gene's germline CDR1 is SGHAT and CDR2 FQNNGV. This CDR3 is CASSPGVWETQYF. The CDR3 region has the DNA TGTGCCAGCAGCCCGGGGGTTTGGGAGACCCAGTACTTC.

The chain couples TRBV7-2 to TRBJ2-7; no reliable D call. Germline values: CDR1 SGHTA, CDR2 FQGNSA. The CDR3 runs to 14 residues. V was trimmed by 0 bases and J by 3 bases, leaving 9 bases between them. CDR3 DNA: TGTGCCAGCAGCTTAGCGGCGGTTAACTACGAGCAGTACTTC. It encodes CASSLAAVNYEQYF.

The chain combines TRBV6-5 with TRBJ2-7, with TRBD1 matching 8 bases. The V and J ends lost 0 bases and 2 bases, in that order; junction bases with no gene match: 12. CDR3 length: 18 amino acids. Germline CDR1 and CDR2: MNHEY and SVGAGI. The CDR3 nucleotides read TGTGCCAGCAGTTACTCGAGCCCCTCAGGGGGCCTTGCCTACGAGCAGTACTTC. Residues: CASSYSSPSGGLAYEQYF.

The chain carries TRBV12-3 or TRBV12-4 and TRBJ2-1, with D maybe TRBD1 (7 bases). The CDR3 is 13 amino acids. V gave up 6 bases and J gave up 9 bases, with 15 bases separating them. CDR3 DNA sequence: TGTGCCAGCAGGTTAACCAGGGGGGCTGAGCAGTTCTTC. It yields the protein CASRLTRGAEQFF.

This clonotype was seen a few times. The rearrangement joins TRBV2 to TRBJ1-5; D gene ambiguous. Germline CDR1 reads SNHLY; CDR2 reads FYNNEI. V gave up 1 base and J gave up 4 bases, with 8 bases separating them. CDR3 length: 14 residues. CDR3 sequence reads: CASSEGRKNQPQHF. CDR3 coding DNA: TGTGCCAGCAGTGAAGGCAGGAAAAATCAGCCCCAGCATTTT.

V is TRBV6-5 and J is TRBJ1-1, with D unresolved. This CDR3 has 14 amino acids. The germline V gene has CDR1 MNHEY and CDR2 SVGAGI. The germline V and J ends were trimmed by 6 bases and 8 bases, with 19 bases remaining between them. CDR3: CASSSERGIREAFF. CDR3 DNA sequence: TGTGCCAGCAGCTCCGAGCGAGGTATTAGAGAAGCTTTCTTT.

V usage is TRBV30 and J usage is TRBJ1-3; tentative D call: TRBD1 (5 bases). This CDR3 spans 16 amino acids. Germline CDR1 reads GTSNPN; CDR2 reads SVGIG (reference sequence). Trimming shortened V by 3 bases and J by 0 bases, and 15 bases separated the two germline ends. The CDR3 sequence is CAWSRDQLSSGNTIYF. The CDR3 coding sequence is TGTGCCTGGAGCCGGGACCAACTCAGCTCTGGAAACACCATATATTTT.

This clonotype was seen a few times. This chain uses TRBV5-1 with TRBJ2-7, with D maybe TRBD1 (6 bases). Trimming took off 2 bases at V and 0 bases at J, with 12 bases between the two ends. This CDR3 is 15 amino acids long. Germline CDR1 SGHRS, CDR2 YFSETQ. The CDR3: CASSLEQGLSYEQYF. As DNA, the CDR3 is TGCGCCAGCAGCTTAGAACAGGGCCTCTCCTACGAGCAGTACTTC.

This clonotype was recorded a few times. This chain connects TRBV29-1 to TRBJ2-7; D gene uncertain. Germline V lookup: CDR1 SQVTM, CDR2 ANQGSEA. Trimming pared 4 bases from V and 3 bases from J, leaving 13 bases between. CDR3 length: 13 residues. In DNA, the CDR3 is TGCAGCGTTGTGGGTCAAATTGACTACGAGCAGTACTTC. Translation gives CSVVGQIDYEQYF.

This clonotype came up a few times. This sequence joins TRBV7-2 and TRBJ2-1; no clear D. The CDR3 extends over 12 amino acids. The V end was cut by 2 bases, the J end by 10 bases, with 9 bases between. Germline loops: CDR1 SGHTA, CDR2 FQGNSA. In DNA, the CDR3 is TGTGCCAGCAGCTTATACGGGCGGGAGCAGTTCTTC. Translating gives CASSLYGREQFF.

The table lists this clonotype with a few counts. This chain joins TRBV4-3 and TRBJ2-2, with 11 bases identical to TRBD2. The CDR3 contains 16 residues. Germline CDR1 LGHNA, CDR2 YSLEER. The ends lost 2 bases at V and 4 bases at J; junction bases unmatched: 3. In nucleotides, the CDR3 is TGCGCCAGCAGCCAACCGGGACTAGCGGCCACCGGGGAGCTGTTTTTT. Translation: CASSQPGLAATGELFF.

This clonotype was counted between two and nine times. The V call is TRBV6-5, the J call TRBJ2-7; D remains ambiguous. The V gene's germline CDR1 is MNHEY and CDR2 SVGAGI. V lost 0 bases and J 4 bases, leaving 13 bases between the germline ends. The CDR3 length is 15 residues. In nucleotides, the CDR3 is TGTGCCAGCAGTTACTCCGGCGTAGGATTATACGAGCAGTACTTC. Protein product: CASSYSGVGLYEQYF.

J is TRBJ1-1 and V is TRBV15; TRBD1 is a possible D gene (5 bases). CDR1 and CDR2 from the germline V gene are LNHNV and YYDKDF (reference sequence). This CDR3 is 15 amino acids long. The V and J ends lost 0 bases and 4 bases respectively, with 12 bases between them. The CDR3 DNA reads TGTGCCACCAGCAGAGACAGTGTCGGGGGCACTGAAGCTTTCTTT. Residues: CATSRDSVGGTEAFF.

The chain joins TRBV7-9 to TRBJ2-7, with 9 bases fitting TRBD1. The CDR3 contains 14 residues. The junction had 2 bases not matched to a gene; V was cut back by 1 base and J by 4 bases. Germline V lookup: CDR1 SEHNR, CDR2 FQNEAQ (reference sequence). The CDR3 nucleotides read TGTGCCAGCAGCTTAGTTGGGACAGGGTACGAGCAGTACTTC. Its protein product is CASSLVGTGYEQYF.